The clone carrying this T cell receptor beta chain was picked up a small number of times. The data were taken from a study of low-dose radiotherapy and immunotherapy resistance in tumors. On the study more broadly: The treatment that patients received was intravenous nivolumab 240 mg every two weeks plus ipilimumab 1 mg/kg every six weeks.

Germline V lookup: CDR1 MNHEY, CDR2 SVGEGT. V shed 5 bases and J shed 6 bases, with 13 bases lying between them. This CDR3 comprises 13 residues. Documented time point: after trial treatment. Treatment meaning: LDRT plus nivolumab, ipilimumab, low-dose cyclophosphamide and aspirin (RACIN trial). TCRs were put through 20 to 25 PCR cycles of amplification with Phusion. A constant-region primer and the V-primer adapter served as the primer pair. MiXCR, applied by TCRdb to the reads, yields one record per CDR3 protein. The sample shows roughly 48,000 distinct CDR3 sequences, around 34% of them seen only once.

Sequencing was performed on PBMCs, taken after low-dose radiotherapy plus immunotherapy. The rearrangement joins TRBV6-2 or TRBV6-3 to TRBJ2-5; a weak D match, TRBD1 (6 bases). This receptor was identified in a male donor with rectosigmoid adenocarcinoma. The CDR3 DNA reads as TGTGCCAGCAGTCTAACAGGGCGGCAGACCCAGTACTTC. It translates to CASSLTGRQTQYF.